This TCR beta chain was captured in a study of shared clonotypes between healthy human individuals. Sequencing used immunoSEQ multiplex PCR; TCRdb keeps in-frame clones, though not all of them. The data contain about 2.3 million clones, 80% to 95% of them singletons. With 6 bases removed from V and 7 bases from J, the gap between germline ends came to 18 bases. The CDR3 spans 15 residues. Germline loops: CDR1 MNHEY, CDR2 SVGAGI. The sequencing input was naive CD4+ T cells from PBMCs. Subset noted: CD45RA+ positively selected. The TCR comes from a man younger than 35 in good health. Some clones in this sample may be carry-over from other donors' samples. The chain couples TRBV6-5 to TRBJ1-4; perhaps TRBD1 as D (5 bases). CDR3 in amino acids: CASRLRAQGREKLFF. CDR3 DNA: TGTGCCAGCAGATTAAGGGCTCAGGGACGTGAAAAACTGTTTTTT.